These 10 T cell receptor beta chains share one sample of origin, sequenced in a study of blood T cells in healthy people across ages. Then a second PCR, running about 6 to 12 cycles, was carried out with a sample-barcoded 5' primer and a J-beta primer mix. TCRdb processed the 5' RACE reads anew with MiXCR; each CDR3 protein has one entry. This sample carries approximately 800,000 distinct CDR3 sequences, 60% to 80% of them seen once, and the ten largest clones take 28%. The source material was blood. Source of these receptors: a man aged 25 to 40 in good health.

This chain connects TRBV5-1 to TRBJ2-7; 10 bases fit TRBD1. The CDR3 covers 15 residues. J gave up 2 bases and V 4 bases, and 6 bases lay outside the gene matches. Germline V gene sequence: CDR1 SGHRS, CDR2 YFSETQ. CDR3 nucleotide sequence: TGCGCCAGCAGCCCGGGGGACAGGGGAACCTACGAGCAGTACTTC. This translates into CASSPGDRGTYEQYF.

The J gene is TRBJ1-5, the V gene TRBV28, with D perhaps TRBD1 (6 bases). The germline V gene encodes CDR1 MDHEN and CDR2 SYDVKM. V gave up 4 bases and J gave up 0 bases, with 16 bases separating them. This CDR3 is 17 amino acids long. CDR3 in amino acids: CASSSGTPTYSNQPQHF. The CDR3 DNA follows: TGTGCCAGCAGTTCCGGGACACCAACTTATAGCAATCAGCCCCAGCATTTT.

This chain links TRBV28 with TRBJ1-2; no firm D call. The CDR3 loop spans 13 amino acids. Germline V gives CDR1 MDHEN, CDR2 SYDVKM. V gave up 3 bases and J gave up 7 bases, with 12 bases separating them. The CDR3 here is CASSFFTGAGYTF. In nucleotides, the CDR3 is TGTGCCAGCAGTTTTTTCACGGGAGCTGGCTACACCTTC.

The genes are TRBV20-1 and TRBJ2-1; 7 bases fit TRBD1. The J segment lost 0 bases and the V segment lost 5 bases, leaving 4 bases of the junction unmatched. CDR3 size: 14 residues. Germline CDR1 and CDR2: DFQATT and SNEGSKA (reference sequence). The CDR3 bases are TGCAGTGCTGAGGACAGGAGCTCCTACAATGAGCAGTTCTTC. Amino acids: CSAEDRSSYNEQFF.

The chain uses TRBV2 and TRBJ2-2; 11 positions match TRBD2. With 3 bases clipped from V and 2 bases from J, the junction kept 5 bases outside the gene matches. From germline, CDR1 is SNHLY and CDR2 FYNNEI. This CDR3 is built from 17 residues. CDR3: CASSDSRLAGNTGELFF. CDR3 DNA sequence: TGTGCCAGCAGTGATAGTCGACTAGCGGGAAACACCGGGGAGCTGTTTTTT.

V and J are TRBV7-8 and TRBJ2-7; possible D gene TRBD2, 6 bases. With 2 bases removed from V and 3 bases from J, the gap between germline ends came to 23 bases. Germline lookup yields CDR1 SGHVS and CDR2 FQNEAQ. The CDR3 totals 18 residues. The chain's CDR3 is CASSLFGRGVRFVYEQYF. The CDR3 DNA follows: TGTGCCAGCAGCTTATTTGGTCGCGGGGTGAGATTCGTCTACGAGCAGTACTTC.

The chain uses TRBV7-2 and TRBJ2-3, with TRBD2 identical over 11 bases. The CDR3 extends over 15 amino acids. The V gene end was trimmed by 5 bases and the J gene end by 3 bases; junction bases not matched to a gene: 4. Germline V CDR1 and CDR2: SGHTA, FQGNSA. This chain's CDR3 is CASSLLAGETDTQYF. CDR3 nucleotide sequence: TGTGCCAGCAGCCTACTAGCGGGGGAGACAGATACGCAGTATTTT.

The gene calls are TRBV7-2 and TRBJ2-1; weak D call: TRBD1 (5 bases). This CDR3 contains 15 residues. Deletions cut 1 base from V and 3 bases from J, with 10 bases between. CDR1 and CDR2 from the germline V gene are SGHTA and FQGNSA. The CDR3 DNA sequence: TGTGCCAGCAGCTTAGAGGGGTCTCGCTACAATGAGCAGTTCTTC. Protein sequence: CASSLEGSRYNEQFF.

This chain connects TRBV7-2 to TRBJ1-4, with D uncertain. The CDR3 has 12 residues. Trimming pared 5 bases from V and 4 bases from J, leaving 5 bases between. Germline V gives CDR1 SGHTA, CDR2 FQGNSA. CDR3 region: CASSANNEKLFF. The CDR3 DNA is TGTGCCAGCAGCGCTAATAATGAAAAACTGTTTTTT.

CDR3 DNA: TGCAGTGCTAGAGATCTTACCAAAGGAGTAGACTATGGCTACACCTTC. As protein: CSARDLTKGVDYGYTF. This chain uses TRBV20-1 with TRBJ1-2; D remains unclear. The CDR3 length is 16 residues. Germline V lookup: CDR1 DFQATT, CDR2 SNEGSKA (reference sequence). V gave up 0 bases and J gave up 3 bases, with 17 bases separating them.